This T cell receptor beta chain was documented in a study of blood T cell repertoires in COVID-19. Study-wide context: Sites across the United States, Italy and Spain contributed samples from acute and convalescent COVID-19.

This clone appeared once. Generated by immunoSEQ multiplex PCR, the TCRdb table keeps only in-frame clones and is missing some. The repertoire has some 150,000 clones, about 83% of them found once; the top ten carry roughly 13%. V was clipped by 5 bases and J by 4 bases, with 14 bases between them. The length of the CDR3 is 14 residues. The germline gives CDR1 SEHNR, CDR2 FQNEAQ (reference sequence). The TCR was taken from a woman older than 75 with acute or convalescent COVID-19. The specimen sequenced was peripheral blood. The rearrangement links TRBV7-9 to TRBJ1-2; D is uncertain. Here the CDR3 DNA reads TGTGCCAGCAGCAGAGGGAGGGAGGCCTATGGCTACACCTTC. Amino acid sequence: CASSRGREAYGYTF.